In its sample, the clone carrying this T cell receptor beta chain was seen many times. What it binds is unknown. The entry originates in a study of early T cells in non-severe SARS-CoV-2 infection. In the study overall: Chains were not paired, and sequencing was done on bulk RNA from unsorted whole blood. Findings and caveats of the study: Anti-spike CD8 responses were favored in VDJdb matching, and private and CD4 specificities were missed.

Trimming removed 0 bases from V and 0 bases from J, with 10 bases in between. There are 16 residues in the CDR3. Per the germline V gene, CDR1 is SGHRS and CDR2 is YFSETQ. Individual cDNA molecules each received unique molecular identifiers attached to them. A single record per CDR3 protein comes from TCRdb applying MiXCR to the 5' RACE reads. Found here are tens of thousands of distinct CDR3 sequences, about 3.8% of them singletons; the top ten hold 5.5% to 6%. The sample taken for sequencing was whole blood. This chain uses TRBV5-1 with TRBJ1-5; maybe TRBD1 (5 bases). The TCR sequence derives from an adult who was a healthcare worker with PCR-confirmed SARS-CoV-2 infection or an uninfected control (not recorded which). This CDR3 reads CASSLEGMGSNQPQHF. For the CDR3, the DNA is TGCGCCAGCAGCTTGGAGGGGATGGGTAGCAATCAGCCCCAGCATTTT.